This TCR beta chain was identified during a study of blood T cell repertoires in COVID-19 (dated by TCRdb to 2019 to 2021). About the full investigation: Collaborator samples came from the United States, Italy and Spain and covered acute and convalescent phases of COVID-19. Where HLA class I and class II types were available, the types were taken from metadata supplied by the sample provider, not from assay-based typing. Subjects who had been exposed to COVID-19, were actively infected with it, or had recovered from it provided the deeply sampled blood TCRbeta repertoires that made up the dataset. The samples were drawn from two sources: the first 160 participants of the ongoing ImmuneRACE study, and 1,000 to 1,500 subjects contributed by 6 global collaborators. The repertoires were released in a freely available public database meant as a resource for research on the immune response to SARS-CoV-2. Nearly every sample came with metadata listing a de-identified subject ID, COVID-19 status, age in years and sex. The prospective study material was composed of cDNA or gDNA derived from T cells, B-cell-depleted T cells, or PBMCs. General study outcomes and caveats: The amount of clinical and demographic metadata varied by source and participant and was provided uncurated.

Each collaborating institution followed its own protocols to collect whole blood in K2EDTA tubes. For TCRbeta analysis, collaborators shipped samples as frozen whole blood, isolated PBMCs, or DNA extracted from either of those sample types. TCRbeta CDR3 regions were amplified from genomic DNA using the immunoSEQ Assay, a bias-controlled multiplex PCR. In the original analysis: Nucleated cell counts per sample were estimated from amplification of reference gene primers within the assay. To quantify the absolute abundance of each unique TCRbeta CDR3 rearrangement, sequence reads were collapsed and filtered. For each sample, productive Simpson clonality was calculated by taking the square root of Simpson's diversity index across productive rearrangements. TCRdb took over this immuneACCESS table, retaining in-frame rearrangements with V and J assigned. Such tables are incomplete; in checked studies, under half of the missing clones stem from an unresolved V gene, and the remainder is unexplained. Clonal size and the V and J genes are those of that table, whereas D and trimming came from the DNA. The sample table records about 170,000 clones; about 85% of these occur just once. Roughly 26% of the sample comes from the top ten.

CDR1 and CDR2, per the germline V gene, are SGHDT and YYEEEE. The CDR3 numbers 15 residues from cysteine through phenylalanine. Kept here is only the CDR3 DNA, which spans 45 bases and is read in frame from base 1. Relative to germline, V is missing 3 bases and J is missing 4 bases, with 8 bases of the junction outside any gene match. On this clone itself: Its binding antigen is unknown. Base qualities are not at hand, and no much larger clone is one base apart.

The TCR sequence derives from a man between 60 and 70 years old with acute or convalescent COVID-19. The chain uses TRBV5-6 and TRBJ1-2, with 8 central nucleotides matching TRBD1. Sequenced: peripheral blood. Read as DNA, the sequence is TGTGCCAGCAGCTGGAGGACAGGGCGCGGCTATGGCTACACCTTC. Translation gives CASSWRTGRGYGYTF.